Below are 13 T cell receptor beta chains sequenced from a single sample in a study of T cell repertoires in cytomegalovirus infection. TCRdb redid the calling of the reads with MiXCR, one entry per CDR3 protein. There are about 450,000 distinct CDR3 sequences in the sample; roughly a third occur only once, and roughly 13% lies in the top ten. Sequenced input: PBMCs. These receptors all stem from a human donor in good health (CMV status not recorded). Some clones in this sample may be carry-over from other donors' samples.

In this sample, this clonotype turned up once. The conserved phenylalanine or tryptophan normally closing the CDR3 is absent here, so this likely arose from a read error. The genes are TRBV7-2 and TRBJ1-5; no clear D. The length of the CDR3 is 13 residues. The germline V gene has CDR1 SGHTA and CDR2 FQGNSA. The CDR3 loop is CASSFPPNHPQHL. The CDR3 DNA follows: TGTGCCAGCAGCTTCCCGCCGAATCATCCCCAGCATTTG.

Concerning this clonotype itself: The junction and the germline gene differ at one end; a read error may be behind it. The gene calls are TRBV20-1 and TRBJ1-5; D gene unclear. The CDR3 has 12 residues. Germline V gives CDR1 DFQATT, CDR2 SNEGSKA (reference sequence). The CDR3 DNA follows: TGCAGTGCTAGTTACAGAGTTCCGCCCCAGCATTGG. Amino acids: CSASYRVPPQHW.

The CDR3 sequence is CASSQGHQVGDEKLFF. For the CDR3, the DNA is TGTGCCAGCAGCCAGGGACACCAAGTCGGGGATGAAAAACTGTTTTTT. The rearrangement uses TRBV4-2 and TRBJ1-4; D possibly corresponds to TRBD1 (6 bases). V shed 3 bases and J shed 6 bases, with 17 bases lying between them. CDR1 LGHNA and CDR2 YNFKEQ come from the germline V gene. The CDR3 is 16 amino acids.

Only a few counts were recorded for this clonotype. The rearrangement joins TRBV7-3 to TRBJ2-4; D may match TRBD1 or TRBD2 (6 bases each). The CDR3 runs to 15 residues. CDR1 is SGHTA and CDR2 is FQGTGA in the germline V gene. The germline V and J ends were trimmed by 1 base and 8 bases, with 15 bases remaining between them. This chain's CDR3 is CASSLMGGVEDIQYF. In DNA form, the CDR3 reads TGTGCCAGCAGCTTAATGGGGGGCGTTGAGGACATTCAGTACTTC.

This clonotype was picked up many times. The chain carries TRBV7-2 and TRBJ2-5; no clear D. This CDR3 spans 15 amino acids. Germline V gene data show CDR1 as SGHTA and CDR2 as FQGNSA. The V end was cut by 1 base, the J end by 4 bases, with 13 bases between. CDR3 in amino acids: CASSLEPAWGETQYF. The CDR3 DNA reads TGTGCCAGCAGCTTAGAACCAGCCTGGGGAGAGACCCAGTACTTC.

The rearrangement uses TRBV2 and TRBJ2-2; TRBD1 aligns across 8 bases. Per the germline V gene, CDR1 is SNHLY and CDR2 is FYNNEI. The CDR3 contains 13 residues. The ends lost 10 bases at V and 5 bases at J; junction bases unmatched: 6. Written as DNA, the CDR3 is TGTGCCATCCTCAGGGGGCGTACCGGGGAGCTGTTTTTT. Its translation is CAILRGRTGELFF. Together with reference TRBV2 and TRBJ2-2, the CDR3 gives the full variable domain: EPEVTQTPSHQVTQMGQEVILRCVPISNHLYFYWYRQILGQKVEFLVSFYNNEISEKSEIFDDQFSVERPDGSNFTLKIRSTKLEDSAMYFCAILRGRTGELFFGEGSRLTVL.

Of note for this clonotype: At one of its ends the junction is not consistent with the germline gene, which may arise from a read error. This rearrangement joins TRBV7-9 to TRBJ2-1; 8 nucleotides match TRBD2. From germline, CDR1 is SEHNR and CDR2 FQNEAQ (reference sequence). This CDR3 has 13 residues. The CDR3 DNA reads TGTGCCAGCAGCTTAGAGTCCCTAGCGGGTAAGGTCTTC. It codes for CASSLESLAGKVF.

In the case of this clonotype: Mismatch with germline at one junction end may stem from a read error. The V call is TRBV15, the J call TRBJ1-3; weak D call: TRBD1 (5 bases). Looked up from germline, CDR1 is LNHNV and CDR2 is YYDKDF (reference sequence). The CDR3 runs 16 residues. CDR3 region: CANSRTPTSSGNTIYF. Written as DNA, the CDR3 is TGTGCCAACAGCAGGACACCGACATCCTCTGGAAACACCATATATTTT.

With regard to this clonotype: This may stem from a read error, because a much larger clone lies one nucleotide away. The J gene is TRBJ1-1, the V gene TRBV7-6, with D hard to call. The germline CDR1 and CDR2 sequences are SGHVS and FNYEAQ. The CDR3 is 15 amino acids. CDR3 bases: TGTGCCAGCAGCCCCGGGCGAGAGACGATGACTGAAGCTTTATTT. It specifies CASSPGRETMTEALF.

The chain has TRBV4-1 and TRBJ2-2; D is uncertain. Trimming stripped 3 bases from V and 9 bases from J, with 11 bases between. The germline V gene has CDR1 MGHRA and CDR2 YSYEKL. The CDR3 runs to 13 residues. CDR3: CASSQDGVRELFF. The CDR3 DNA reads as TGCGCCAGCAGCCAGGACGGAGTACGGGAGCTGTTTTTT.

As for this clonotype: A much bigger clone sits one base away, suggesting this may be a read error. The CDR3 does not end in the conserved phenylalanine or tryptophan, so this is likely a read error. The V and J genes are TRBV4-1 and TRBJ2-5; D gene ambiguous. Trimming pared 1 base from V and 5 bases from J, leaving 11 bases between. The CDR3 is 14 amino acids. CDR1 and CDR2 (germline): MGHRA, YSYEKL. The CDR3 DNA reads as TGCGCCAGCAGCCAAGTTAACCCCGGGGAGACCCAGTACTAC. As protein: CASSQVNPGETQYY.

This chain connects TRBV5-1 to TRBJ1-1, with 7 bases fitting TRBD1. Looked up from germline, CDR1 is SGHRS and CDR2 is YFSETQ. J gave up 0 bases and V 3 bases, and 2 bases lay outside the gene matches. This CDR3 contains 14 residues. In nucleotides, the CDR3 is TGCGCCAGCAGCTGGGACAGTATGAACACTGAAGCTTTCTTT. This codes for CASSWDSMNTEAFF.

This clonotype was found a few times. The V and J genes are TRBV14 and TRBJ2-1; 13 bases are a match to TRBD2. Germline CDR1 and CDR2: SGHDN and FVKESK. The CDR3 is made up of 18 amino acids. V dropped 2 bases and J dropped 4; count of bases not matched to a gene: 8. CDR3 sequence: CASSQITGGLAGYNEQFF. The CDR3 DNA is TGTGCCAGCAGCCAAATTACCGGGGGACTAGCGGGGTACAATGAGCAGTTCTTC.